A single sample is the source of the 10 T cell receptor beta chains below, sequenced in a study of blood T cell repertoires in COVID-19. Sequencing used immunoSEQ multiplex PCR; TCRdb keeps in-frame clones, though not all of them. The profile shows more than 300,000 clones, about 87% of them singletons. The material sequenced was peripheral blood. These receptors came from a woman in her fifties or sixties with COVID-19, enrolled during active disease.

A note on this clone: The same CDR3 can be traced to other DNA sequences in this sample. V and J are TRBV19 and TRBJ1-1; 9 positions agree with TRBD1. The CDR3 covers 15 residues. J lost 1 base, V lost 5 bases, and 5 bases had no gene match. CDR1 is LNHDA, CDR2 SQIVND, per germline (reference sequence). This chain's CDR3 is CASSAPGQGNTEAFF. The CDR3 nucleotides are TGTGCCAGTAGTGCACCGGGACAGGGGAACACTGAAGCTTTCTTT. The whole variable domain, filled in from reference TRBV19 and TRBJ1-1, reads DGGITQSPKYLFRKEGQNVTLSCEQNLNHDAMYWYRQDPGQGLRLIYYSQIVNDFQKGDIAEGYSVSREKKESFPLTVTSAQKNPTAFYLCASSAPGQGNTEAFFGQGTRLTVV.

J is TRBJ2-7 and V is TRBV27; 9 nucleotides line up with TRBD2. Germline V CDR1 and CDR2: MNHEY, SMNVEV (reference sequence). V lost 5 bases to trimming and J lost 7 bases; unmatched junction nucleotides: 12. The CDR3 consists of 15 residues. The CDR3 DNA sequence: TGTGCCAGCAGTCCCTGGACTAGCGCGAGGGGGGAGCAGTACTTC. This codes for CASSPWTSARGEQYF.

The rearrangement joins TRBV25-1 to TRBJ2-5; D is perhaps TRBD2 (6 bases). The CDR3 is 16 residues long. V lost 1 base, J lost 0 bases, and 12 bases lay in between. CDR1 is MGHDK and CDR2 is SYGVNS in the germline V gene. CDR3 nucleotide sequence: TGTGCCAGCAGTGAATTTAGCGGATCCAACCAAGAGACCCAGTACTTC. Translation gives CASSEFSGSNQETQYF.

This chain joins TRBV5-6 and TRBJ1-2, with D unresolved. This CDR3 comprises 12 residues. With 3 bases removed from V and 11 bases from J, the gap between germline ends came to 14 bases. Germline V gene data show CDR1 as SGHDT and CDR2 as YYEEEE. CDR3 nucleotides: TGTGCCAGCAGCTCCGGGGTCGGTTCATACACCTTC. Amino acid sequence: CASSSGVGSYTF. The complete variable domain, with remaining parts taken from reference TRBV5-6 and TRBJ1-2, reads DAGVTQSPTHLIKTRGQQVTLRCSPKSGHDTVSWYQQALGQGPQFIFQYYEEEERQRGNFPDRFSGHQFPNYSSELNVNALLLGDSALYLCASSSGVGSYTFGSGTRLTVV.

The rearrangement joins TRBV10-1 to TRBJ2-7; 9 bases agree with TRBD1. This CDR3 has 15 amino acids. Germline loops: CDR1 WNHNN, CDR2 SYGVQD (reference sequence). After removal of 4 bases from V and 6 bases from J, the junction contained 10 bases not matched to a gene. CDR3 nucleotides: TGCGCCAGCAGTGGCGAAACCGGGACAGGGACCGAGCAGTACTTC. Protein: CASSGETGTGTEQYF.

This clone was counted a few times. Other DNA variants within this sample encode the same CDR3. This rearrangement joins TRBV19 to TRBJ1-1; D not certain. This CDR3 is 12 amino acids long. Trimming pared 5 bases from V and 1 base from J, leaving 5 bases between. Germline-derived CDR1 and CDR2 are LNHDA and SQIVND (reference sequence). CDR3 region: CASSRGNTEAFF. In nucleotides, the CDR3 is TGTGCCAGTAGTCGGGGGAACACTGAAGCTTTCTTT.

V is TRBV5-6 and J is TRBJ2-1; 10 bases align to TRBD1. The germline CDR1 and CDR2 sequences are SGHDT and YYEEEE. The V gene end was trimmed by 3 bases and the J gene end by 7 bases; junction bases not matched to a gene: 10. This CDR3 contains 16 residues. DNA of the CDR3: TGTGCCAGCAGCTATTTTGGGGACAGGGGAGGGAATGAGCAGTTCTTC. It translates to CASSYFGDRGGNEQFF.

The V gene is TRBV6-6, the J gene TRBJ1-1, with a possible D match to TRBD1 (5 bases). The CDR3 is 12 residues long. The V end lost 4 bases, the J end lost 6 bases, and 9 bases lay between the germline ends. CDR1 is MNHNY and CDR2 is SVGAGI in the germline V gene (reference sequence). The chain's CDR3 is CASSSTAAEAFF. DNA for the CDR3: TGTGCCAGCAGTTCGACAGCCGCTGAAGCTTTCTTT.

This clone was detected only a few times. This sequence joins TRBV9 and TRBJ1-2; D is uncertain. The CDR3 consists of 15 residues. Germline V gene data show CDR1 as SGDLS and CDR2 as YYNGEE. V lost 8 bases, J lost 8 bases, and 25 bases lay in between. In nucleotides, the CDR3 is TGTGCCAGTCACCGACGGACTCCCATTTCGAGGGGCTACACCTTC. Residues: CASHRRTPISRGYTF. Looking up the rest from reference TRBV9 and TRBJ1-2 gives the full variable domain: DSGVTQTPKHLITATGQRVTLRCSPRSGDLSVYWYQQSLDQGLQFLIQYYNGEERAKGNILERFSAQQFPDLHSELNLSSLELGDSALYFCASHRRTPISRGYTFGSGTRLTVV.

The V gene is TRBV6-6, the J gene TRBJ2-3; D is unresolved. V lost 6 bases and J 0 bases, leaving 16 bases between the germline ends. Looked up from germline, CDR1 is MNHNY and CDR2 is SVGAGI (reference sequence). The CDR3 sequence is 16 residues long. Written as DNA, the CDR3 is TGTGCCAGCAGCCGCAGACACAGTACTAGCACAGATACGCAGTATTTT. Translating gives CASSRRHSTSTDTQYF.